This TCR beta chain was observed in a study of shared clonotypes between healthy human individuals. Study-wide results and caveats: It was observed that 5% to 6% of naive CD4 clonotypes were shared across a few donors. Donor scarcity curtailed the genetic and exposure-history diversity represented herein.

About this clone itself: Its antigen remains unidentified.

V shed 2 bases, J shed 8 bases, and the junction held 8 bases outside the gene matches. The CDR3 runs to 15 residues. CDR1 MNHNY and CDR2 SVGAGI come from the germline V gene (reference sequence). Original processing notes: ImmunoSEQ output lacked quality scores and full-length reads, limiting matched filtering. Assay used: immunoSEQ multiplex PCR; TCRdb lists only in-frame clones, some missing. From that table come the V and J calls and clone size; the DNA was used to work out D and trimming. The sample includes 2 million to 3 million clones, 93% seen only once; the top ten take around 0.4%. The chain uses TRBV6-6 and TRBJ1-4; 7 bases agree with TRBD1. The sample comprised naive CD4+ T cells from PBMCs. Specified subset: CD45RA+ positively selected. This TCR derives from a man younger than 35 in good health. Some clones in this sample may be carry-over from other donors' samples. The CDR3 spells CASSYVAGGEEKLFF. The CDR3 nucleotides are TGTGCCAGCAGTTACGTGGCAGGGGGTGAGGAAAAACTGTTTTTT.